These 13 T cell receptor beta chains originate from one sample sequenced in a study of blood T cells in healthy people across ages. Through a sample-barcoded 5' primer and a J-beta primer mix, a second PCR was run for about 7 to 12 cycles. TCRdb processed the 5' RACE reads anew with MiXCR; each CDR3 protein has one entry. The data contain about 1.6 million distinct CDR3 sequences, about 32% of them singletons. The source material was blood. All receptors derive from a woman in her 30s in good health.

V usage is TRBV7-8 and J usage is TRBJ2-5; possible D gene TRBD2, 6 bases. The CDR3 covers 16 residues. CDR1 SGHVS and CDR2 FQNEAQ come from the germline V gene. V was cut by 3 bases and J by 5 bases, with 19 bases left in between. CDR3 residues: CASSLGDSGVRETQYF. CDR3 DNA sequence: TGTGCCAGCAGCTTGGGGGACTCGGGAGTGAGGGAGACCCAGTACTTC.

This clonotype was counted only a few times. The chain uses TRBV7-2 and TRBJ2-3, with D uncertain. Trimming took off 5 bases at V and 1 base at J, with 7 bases between the two ends. Looked up from germline, CDR1 is SGHTA and CDR2 is FQGNSA. The CDR3 is made up of 13 amino acids. The CDR3 loop is CASSISRTDTQYF. In DNA, the CDR3 is TGTGCCAGCAGCATCAGCCGCACAGATACGCAGTATTTT.

The chain has TRBV2 and TRBJ2-5, with TRBD1 as a possible D gene (6 bases). Deletions cut 4 bases from V and 5 bases from J, with 17 bases between. The CDR3 totals 15 residues. The germline V gene has CDR1 SNHLY and CDR2 FYNNEI. The CDR3 DNA reads TGTGCCAGCAGTGGGTCCAGGGGTCGGGTGGAGACCCAGTACTTC. Protein sequence: CASSGSRGRVETQYF. The entire variable domain, with the rest obtained from reference TRBV2 and TRBJ2-5, is as follows: EPEVTQTPSHQVTQMGQEVILRCVPISNHLYFYWYRQILGQKVEFLVSFYNNEISEKSEIFDDQFSVERPDGSNFTLKIRSTKLEDSAMYFCASSGSRGRVETQYFGPGTRLLVL.

This clonotype showed up just a few times. The rearrangement joins TRBV11-2 to TRBJ2-7; D is possibly TRBD1 or TRBD2 (5 bases each). This CDR3 region has 17 residues. Germline assignment: CDR1 SGHAT and CDR2 FQNNGV. Trimming removed 5 bases from V and 0 bases from J, with 20 bases in between. The CDR3 spells CASSPSSGTGSSYEQYF. The CDR3 DNA sequence: TGTGCCAGCAGCCCATCCTCCGGGACGGGAAGCTCCTACGAGCAGTACTTC.

A few counts support this clonotype. The chain joins TRBV7-9 to TRBJ1-4; D unclear. Germline CDR1 and CDR2: SEHNR and FQNEAQ (reference sequence). V was trimmed by 5 bases and J by 8 bases, leaving 12 bases between them. The CDR3 loop spans 13 amino acids. In DNA form, the CDR3 reads TGTGCCAGCAGCCTAGTCGGTTGGGAAAAACTGTTTTTT. Protein product: CASSLVGWEKLFF.

This chain uses TRBV5-6 with TRBJ2-1; 12 bases are shared with TRBD1. CDR3 length equals 16 residues. J lost 7 bases, V lost 4 bases, and 9 bases had no gene match. Looked up from germline, CDR1 is SGHDT and CDR2 is YYEEEE. CDR3 region: CASSELGQGAGNEQFF. Written as DNA, the CDR3 is TGTGCCAGCAGCGAACTGGGACAGGGGGCTGGAAATGAGCAGTTCTTC.

The CDR3 spells CASSLALPIGYEQYF. As DNA, the CDR3 is TGTGCCAGCAGCTTGGCCTTACCCATAGGATACGAGCAGTACTTC. J is TRBJ2-7 and V is TRBV6-2 or TRBV6-3; D remains ambiguous. The ends were cut back, 6 bases at V and 4 bases at J, with 19 bases in the middle. Germline V gene data show CDR1 as MNHEY and CDR2 as SVGEGT. The length of the CDR3 is 15 residues.

The table lists this clonotype with many counts. The CDR3 protein is CAISESTGYEQYF. The CDR3, as DNA: TGTGCCATCAGTGAGTCCACAGGCTACGAGCAGTACTTC. The chain joins TRBV10-3 to TRBJ2-7, with D possibly being TRBD1 (5 bases). The CDR3 contains 13 residues. V lost 0 bases, J lost 3 bases, and 6 bases lay in between. CDR1 and CDR2 from the germline V gene are ENHRY and SYGVKD.

There are a few counts of this clonotype. The gene calls are TRBV12-3 or TRBV12-4 and TRBJ2-5; TRBD2 is a possible D gene (6 bases). Trimming shortened V by 6 bases and J by 3 bases, and 14 bases separated the two germline ends. This CDR3 has 14 amino acids. CDR3 residues: CASSTGTGKETQYF. The CDR3 DNA follows: TGTGCCAGCAGCACCGGGACTGGGAAAGAGACCCAGTACTTC.

The genes are TRBV6-5 and TRBJ2-3; tentative D call: TRBD2 (6 bases). The germline CDR1 and CDR2 sequences are MNHEY and SVGAGI. With 6 bases removed from V and 9 bases from J, the gap between germline ends came to 16 bases. CDR3 size: 13 residues. The CDR3 nucleotides read TGTGCCAGCAGAAGGGACTCCACTTCCACGCAGTATTTT. It translates to CASRRDSTSTQYF.

V and J are TRBV20-1 and TRBJ2-1; D gene ambiguous. The CDR3 extends over 12 amino acids. V dropped 2 bases and J dropped 5 bases, with 7 bases sitting between them. Germline V CDR1 and CDR2: DFQATT, SNEGSKA (reference sequence). In nucleotides, the CDR3 is TGCAGTGCTAGACAGGCCAACAATGAGCAGTTCTTC. Translated, it gives CSARQANNEQFF.

The rearrangement uses TRBV5-1 and TRBJ2-1; a weak D match, TRBD1 (5 bases). V dropped 8 bases and J dropped 0 bases, with 12 bases sitting between them. The V gene's germline CDR1 is SGHRS and CDR2 YFSETQ. The CDR3 is 14 amino acids. The CDR3: CASYSDSSYNEQFF. The CDR3 DNA follows: TGCGCCAGTTACAGCGACAGCTCCTACAATGAGCAGTTCTTC.

The chain couples TRBV5-1 to TRBJ2-5; D may be TRBD1 (6 bases). The DNA end lines up better with TRBJ2-7; the J call may be wrong. The CDR3 sequence is 13 residues long. The germline CDR1 and CDR2 sequences are SGHRS and YFSETQ. As DNA, the CDR3 is TGCGCCAGCAGCTTTTTGCTAGGGGGCGAGCAGTACTTC. It is translated as CASSFLLGGEQYF.